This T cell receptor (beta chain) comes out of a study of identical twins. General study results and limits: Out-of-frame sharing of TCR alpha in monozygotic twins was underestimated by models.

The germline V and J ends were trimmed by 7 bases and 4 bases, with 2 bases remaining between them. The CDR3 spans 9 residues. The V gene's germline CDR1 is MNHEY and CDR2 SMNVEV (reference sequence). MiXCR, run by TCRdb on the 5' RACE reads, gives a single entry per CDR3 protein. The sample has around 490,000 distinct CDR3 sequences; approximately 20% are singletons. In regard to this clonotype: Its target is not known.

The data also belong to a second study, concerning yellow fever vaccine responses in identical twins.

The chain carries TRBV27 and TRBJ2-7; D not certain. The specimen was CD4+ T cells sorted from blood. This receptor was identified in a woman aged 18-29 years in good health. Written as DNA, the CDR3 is TGTGCCAGCAATTACGAGCAGTACTTC. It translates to CASNYEQYF.